One and the same sample provided the 25 T cell receptor beta chains below, sequenced in a study of beta chain features in type 1 diabetes. Expressed TCRB transcripts were sequenced because the isolated RNA had all been reverse transcribed beforehand. The protocol was immunoSEQ multiplex PCR, while the TCRdb copy is restricted to in-frame clones and leaves out a portion. Here the sample spans some 44,000 clones, about 50% being singletons. Material for sequencing was stem cell memory CD4+ T cells from blood. Every receptor here comes from a woman in her 30s in good health.

The rearrangement joins TRBV28 to TRBJ2-5, with 7 bases that match TRBD2. This CDR3 has 13 residues. Losses at the gene ends were 6 bases for V and 5 bases for J; bases not matched to a gene: 6. Per germline, CDR1 MDHEN and CDR2 SYDVKM. CDR3: CASRTGAGETQYF. CDR3 sequence (DNA): TGTGCCAGCAGAACCGGAGCGGGGGAGACCCAGTACTTC.

The gene calls are TRBV30 and TRBJ2-7; D possibly corresponds to TRBD2 (5 bases). Trimming stripped 0 bases from V and 2 bases from J, with 20 bases between. The CDR3 extends over 17 amino acids. The germline V gene has CDR1 GTSNPN and CDR2 SVGIG (reference sequence). The CDR3 is CAWSVRGSRTQTYEQYF. For the CDR3, the DNA is TGTGCCTGGAGTGTTCGGGGATCGCGAACCCAAACCTACGAGCAGTACTTC.

V gene TRBV7-3 combines with J gene TRBJ1-1; 7 bases map to TRBD1. Germline CDR1 and CDR2: SGHTA and FQGTGA. This CDR3 region has 19 residues. V lost 2 bases to trimming and J lost 0 bases; unmatched junction nucleotides: 15. This CDR3 is CASSLGPTGSRIVNTEAFF. CDR3 coding DNA: TGTGCCAGCAGCTTAGGGCCGACAGGGAGTCGGATCGTGAACACTGAAGCTTTCTTT.

This clone came up a few times. This chain uses TRBV28 with TRBJ2-5; 8 bases align to TRBD2. Germline V gene lookup returns CDR1 MDHEN and CDR2 SYDVKM. The junction had 5 bases not matched to a gene; V was cut back by 8 bases and J by 0 bases. The CDR3 is made up of 14 amino acids. For the CDR3, the DNA is TGTGCCAGCGGTAGCGGGGCATACCAAGAGACCCAGTACTTC. It specifies CASGSGAYQETQYF. Together with reference TRBV28 and TRBJ2-5, the CDR3 gives the full variable domain: DVKVTQSSRYLVKRTGEKVFLECVQDMDHENMFWYRQDPGLGLRLIYFSYDVKMKEKGDIPEGYSVSREKKERFSLILESASTNQTSMYLCASGSGAYQETQYFGPGTRLLVL.

This clone has a handful of counts. V gene TRBV7-2 combines with J gene TRBJ2-1; 7 bases are a match to TRBD2. Germline V lookup: CDR1 SGHTA, CDR2 FQGNSA. V lost 1 base and J lost 0; bases outside the gene matches: 3. The CDR3 runs 16 residues. CDR3 coding DNA: TGTGCCAGCAGCTTAGAAGGCGGGAGCTCCTACAATGAGCAGTTCTTC. Residues: CASSLEGGSSYNEQFF.

This CDR3 is CASSISDRGSGQYF. CDR3 sequence (DNA): TGTGCCAGCTCAATTTCAGACAGGGGTTCGGGGCAGTATTTT. V and J are TRBV18 and TRBJ2-3; TRBD1 agrees at 8 bases. V was clipped by 5 bases and J by 11 bases; unmatched bases: 12. Germline V CDR1 and CDR2: KGHSH, LQKENI. The CDR3 has 14 amino acids.

The CDR3 DNA reads TGTGCCAGCAGCTTAATGGGACAGAGCTCCTACAATGAGCAGTTCTTC. This codes for CASSLMGQSSYNEQFF. The rearrangement links TRBV7-9 to TRBJ2-1, with 7 bases aligning to TRBD1. CDR1 is SEHNR and CDR2 is FQNEAQ in the germline V gene (reference sequence). The CDR3 consists of 16 residues. Germline trimming cut 2 bases from V and 0 bases from J; bases unmatched to any gene: 4.

This clone was recorded once. This chain links TRBV15 with TRBJ1-5, with no clear D. Germline V gives CDR1 LNHNV, CDR2 YYDKDF (reference sequence). The CDR3 is 18 amino acids. The V end lost 0 bases, the J end lost 0 bases, and 15 bases lay between the germline ends. CDR3 nucleotide sequence: TGTGCCACCAGCAGAGATGCGTCCGGTCGTTATAGCAATCAGCCCCAGCATTTT. It specifies CATSRDASGRYSNQPQHF.

The V call is TRBV18, the J call TRBJ1-4, with TRBD1 as a possible D gene (5 bases). V lost 4 bases and J 4 bases, leaving 7 bases between the germline ends. This CDR3 comprises 13 residues. In germline, CDR1 is KGHSH, CDR2 LQKENI. CDR3 DNA sequence: TGTGCCAGCTCACTCGGGGGTAATGAAAAACTGTTTTTT. Translation gives CASSLGGNEKLFF.

V is TRBV4-2 and J is TRBJ2-3; tentative D call: TRBD2 (5 bases). The CDR3 sequence is 15 residues long. Germline values: CDR1 LGHNA, CDR2 YNFKEQ. The V end was cut by 5 bases, the J end by 0 bases, with 12 bases between. The CDR3 protein is CASSGRAASTDTQYF. Here the CDR3 DNA reads TGTGCCAGCAGCGGGCGAGCGGCTAGCACAGATACGCAGTATTTT.

This chain connects TRBV28 to TRBJ1-5; D is uncertain. The V and J ends lost 4 bases and 4 bases respectively, with 14 bases between them. CDR1 MDHEN and CDR2 SYDVKM come from the germline V gene. CDR3 length: 15 residues. The CDR3 DNA reads TGTGCCAGCAGTTCCGCGGCGGGGTGGAATCAGCCCCAGCATTTT. Its translation: CASSSAAGWNQPQHF.

The chain employs TRBV2 and TRBJ2-3, with 13 bases lining up with TRBD2. Unmatched junction bases numbered 10, after V lost 6 bases and J lost 4 bases. Germline lookup yields CDR1 SNHLY and CDR2 FYNNEI. The CDR3 is 17 amino acids. The CDR3 here is CASRPGLAGEVPDTQYF. The CDR3 region has the DNA TGTGCCAGCAGGCCAGGACTAGCGGGAGAGGTCCCAGATACGCAGTATTTT.

The rearrangement joins TRBV18 to TRBJ2-3, with D tentatively TRBD1 (6 bases). CDR3 length: 15 amino acids. Germline V lookup: CDR1 KGHSH, CDR2 LQKENI. V was trimmed by 4 bases and J by 2 bases, leaving 13 bases between them. CDR3 sequence reads: CASSLDRYLTDTQYF. As DNA, the CDR3 is TGTGCCAGCTCACTCGACAGGTATCTCACAGATACGCAGTATTTT.

This clone was counted once. This sequence joins TRBV19 and TRBJ2-7; possible D gene TRBD2, 6 bases. V lost 3 bases to trimming and J lost 0 bases, with 21 bases between them. This CDR3 has 18 residues. Germline CDR1 and CDR2: LNHDA and SQIVND (reference sequence). The CDR3 protein is CASSMQGVSGDRSYEQYF. CDR3 nucleotides: TGTGCCAGTAGTATGCAGGGAGTTAGCGGAGACCGCTCCTACGAGCAGTACTTC.

V and J are TRBV4-2 and TRBJ2-1, with D possibly matching TRBD1 (5 bases). V gave up 7 bases and J gave up 0 bases, with 22 bases separating them. Germline V gives CDR1 LGHNA, CDR2 YNFKEQ. CDR3 length: 18 amino acids. The CDR3: CASTRQPSAASSYNEQFF. The CDR3 region has the DNA TGTGCCAGCACCCGACAGCCAAGTGCGGCGAGCTCCTACAATGAGCAGTTCTTC.

This chain links TRBV7-2 with TRBJ1-2; possible D gene TRBD1, 6 bases. The CDR3 totals 13 residues. Trimming cost V 0 bases and J 8 bases, with 10 bases left between them. Germline V gene lookup returns CDR1 SGHTA and CDR2 FQGNSA. The CDR3, as DNA: TGTGCCAGCAGCTTAGCGAGGGGGATGGGCTACACCTTC. Translating it yields CASSLARGMGYTF.

The chain carries TRBV4-3 and TRBJ2-3, with 9 bases aligning to TRBD2. J gave up 2 bases and V 3 bases, and 9 bases lay outside the gene matches. This CDR3 spans 17 amino acids. Per germline, CDR1 LGHNA and CDR2 YSLEER. The CDR3 coding sequence is TGCGCCAGCAGCCAGATACCGGGACTAGCAGACACAGATACGCAGTATTTT. As protein: CASSQIPGLADTDTQYF.

The J gene is TRBJ2-5, the V gene TRBV27; unclear D gene. Germline lookup yields CDR1 MNHEY and CDR2 SMNVEV (reference sequence). CDR3 length: 13 amino acids. V shed 6 bases and J shed 5 bases, with 13 bases lying between them. The CDR3 reads CASRREVKETQYF. The CDR3 nucleotides read TGTGCCAGCAGGCGCGAGGTTAAGGAGACCCAGTACTTC.

As DNA, the CDR3 is TGTGCCAGCACCAACCCTGCGGCCGGATATGAAGCTTTCTTT. Translation gives CASTNPAAGYEAFF. The chain is built from TRBV6-5 and TRBJ1-1; D is unresolved. The CDR3 contains 14 residues. Germline CDR1 reads MNHEY; CDR2 reads SVGAGI. The germline V and J ends were trimmed by 7 bases and 7 bases, with 19 bases remaining between them.

This clone was detected only a few times. The gene calls are TRBV5-1 and TRBJ2-5, with 8 bases that match TRBD1. The germline CDR1 and CDR2 sequences are SGHRS and YFSETQ. The CDR3 spans 15 residues. Trimming cost V 4 bases and J 2 bases; bases outside gene matches: 7. In nucleotides, the CDR3 is TGCGCCAGCAGCATCCGACAGGGGCGTCAAGAGACCCAGTACTTC. It encodes CASSIRQGRQETQYF.

V gene TRBV27 combines with J gene TRBJ2-3; 8 nucleotides match TRBD1. CDR3 length: 14 amino acids. CDR1 and CDR2 (germline): MNHEY, SMNVEV (reference sequence). With V trimmed by 5 bases and J by 3 bases, 4 bases remained unmatched. CDR3: CASSIRQGTDTQYF. CDR3 DNA: TGTGCCAGCAGTATTAGACAGGGGACAGATACGCAGTATTTT.

This clone was seen more than once but under ten times. This chain uses TRBV7-9 with TRBJ2-1; D is undetermined. Germline V gene sequence: CDR1 SEHNR, CDR2 FQNEAQ (reference sequence). The germline V and J ends were trimmed by 1 base and 9 bases, with 13 bases remaining between them. The CDR3 has 14 residues. CDR3 region: CASSLGPQPSEQFF. The CDR3 region has the DNA TGTGCCAGCAGCTTAGGTCCCCAACCCAGTGAGCAGTTCTTC.

In this sample, this clone turned up a few times. The chain carries TRBV6-1 and TRBJ2-3; 9 bases map to TRBD2. V was pared by 3 bases and J by 5 bases, with 9 bases of the junction left unmatched. This CDR3 has 16 amino acids. CDR1 and CDR2 from the germline V gene are MNHNS and SASEGT. The CDR3 spells CASSDPLSGSLDTQYF. The CDR3 bases are TGTGCCAGCAGTGACCCTCTTAGCGGGAGTTTAGATACGCAGTATTTT.

The chain carries TRBV5-1 and TRBJ2-1; D ambiguous. V was shortened by 2 bases and J by 5 bases, with 14 bases between the two germline ends. The CDR3 is 15 amino acids. Germline CDR1 is SGHRS and CDR2 is YFSETQ. In DNA, the CDR3 is TGCGCCAGCAGCTTTGGTGTTGTTGCAGACAATGAGCAGTTCTTC. It codes for CASSFGVVADNEQFF.

J is TRBJ1-5 and V is TRBV18, with 7 bases lining up with TRBD1. The CDR3 contains 14 residues. V shed 3 bases, J shed 4 bases, and the junction held 3 bases outside the gene matches. Germline V gene lookup returns CDR1 KGHSH and CDR2 LQKENI. The CDR3 spells CASSPGTANQPQHF. In DNA form, the CDR3 reads TGTGCCAGCTCACCGGGGACAGCTAATCAGCCCCAGCATTTT.